This T cell receptor (beta chain) was retrieved from a study of T cell responses to AZD1222 COVID-19 vaccine. CDR3 size: 12 residues. CDR1 and CDR2 from the germline V gene are SGHDN and FVKESK. V was pared by 8 bases and J by 0 bases, with 8 bases between. This table comes from immunoSEQ multiplex PCR, and its TCRdb copy is limited to in-frame clones, with some not included. Among some 140,000 clones listed, about 90% were seen once. The specimen was peripheral blood, collected on day 0 of AZD1222 vaccination. The receptor comes from an adult in good health. The rearrangement uses TRBV14 and TRBJ2-7; D gene unclear. The CDR3 is CASATGSYEQYF. The CDR3 region has the DNA TGTGCCAGCGCAACTGGCTCCTACGAGCAGTACTTC. Full variable domain (remainder filled in from reference TRBV14 and TRBJ2-7): EAGVTQFPSHSVIEKGQTVTLRCDPISGHDNLYWYRRVMGKEIKFLLHFVKESKQDESGMPNNRFLAERTGGTYSTLKVQPAELEDSGVYFCASATGSYEQYFGPGTRLTVT.